This TCR beta chain was sequenced in a study of beta chain features in type 1 diabetes. Study-level information: Patients did not differ from healthy donors in age, gender or cell yield. All samples together contributed 90 million to 110 million sorted cells for examination. Study-wide findings and caveats: When VDJ junctions were examined, type 1 diabetes patients showed fewer insertions and more deletions. Patients with Type 1 diabetes showed moderately but significantly shorter TCRB CDR3s in all four CD4+ subsets.

Every participating donor gave one draw, a heparinised blood sample averaging approximately 120 mL. Isolated RNA was reverse transcribed in full, so expressed TCRB transcripts were sequenced. The repertoire was sequenced with immunoSEQ multiplex PCR; TCRdb's copy has only in-frame clones and lacks some. The sample includes 600,000 or so clones, more than 12% of them seen just once. This CDR3 is built from 16 residues. The ends were cut back, 5 bases at V and 5 bases at J, with 21 bases in the middle. Germline loops: CDR1 SGHTA, CDR2 FQGNSA. This clone has more than one count but fewer than ten. Its antigen is as yet unknown.

The sequencing input was naive CD4+ T cells from blood. This rearrangement joins TRBV7-2 to TRBJ2-5, with D possibly matching TRBD1 (6 bases). This sequence was found in a young man with type 1 diabetes. CDR3 coding DNA: TGTGCCAGCAGCCCTGCAGGGGCCACCCTGGGGGAGACCCAGTACTTC. Its protein is CASSPAGATLGETQYF.